This T cell receptor (beta chain) was retrieved from a study of blood T cell repertoires in COVID-19. Study context: The United States, Italy and Spain provided the acute and convalescent COVID-19 samples.

CDR1 SEHNR and CDR2 FQNEAQ come from the germline V gene (reference sequence). The CDR3 spans 14 residues. J gave up 3 bases and V 3 bases, and 2 bases lay outside the gene matches. Grouping used clinical history reported by participants in a survey and questionnaire. The repertoire was sequenced with immunoSEQ multiplex PCR; TCRdb's copy has only in-frame clones and lacks some. The sample records fewer than 500,000 clones, around 87% being singletons. Sequencing used PBMCs or T cells enriched from blood (not recorded which). The rearrangement uses TRBV7-9 and TRBJ2-1; TRBD1 aligns across 7 bases. The TCR was taken from a man in his thirties or forties who had recovered from COVID-19. Written as DNA, the CDR3 is TGTGCCAGCAGCTTGACAGGGATCTACAATGAGCAGTTCTTC. Its translation: CASSLTGIYNEQFF.